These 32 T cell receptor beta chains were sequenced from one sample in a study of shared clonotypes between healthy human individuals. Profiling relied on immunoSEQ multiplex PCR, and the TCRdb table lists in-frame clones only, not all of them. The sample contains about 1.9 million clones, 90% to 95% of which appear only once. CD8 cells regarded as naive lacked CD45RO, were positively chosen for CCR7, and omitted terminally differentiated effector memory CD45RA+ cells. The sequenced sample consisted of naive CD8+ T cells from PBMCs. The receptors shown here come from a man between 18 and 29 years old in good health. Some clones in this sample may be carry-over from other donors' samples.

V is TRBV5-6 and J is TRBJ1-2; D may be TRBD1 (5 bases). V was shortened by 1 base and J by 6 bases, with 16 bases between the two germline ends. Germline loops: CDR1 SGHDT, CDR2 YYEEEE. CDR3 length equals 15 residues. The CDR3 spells CASSLRGVVLNGYTF. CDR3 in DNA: TGTGCCAGCAGCTTGCGGGGGGTGGTACTCAATGGCTACACCTTC. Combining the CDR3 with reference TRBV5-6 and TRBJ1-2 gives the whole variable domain DAGVTQSPTHLIKTRGQQVTLRCSPKSGHDTVSWYQQALGQGPQFIFQYYEEEERQRGNFPDRFSGHQFPNYSSELNVNALLLGDSALYLCASSLRGVVLNGYTFGSGTRLTVV.

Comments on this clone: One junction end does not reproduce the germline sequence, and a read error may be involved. The CDR3 sequence is CAIRESLQVAYEQYF. For the CDR3, the DNA is TGTGCCATCAGGGAGTCCCTCCAAGTGGCCTACGAGCAGTACTTC. The rearrangement uses TRBV10-3 and TRBJ2-7; the D is unclear. CDR3 length equals 15 residues. Germline-derived CDR1 and CDR2 are ENHRY and SYGVKD.

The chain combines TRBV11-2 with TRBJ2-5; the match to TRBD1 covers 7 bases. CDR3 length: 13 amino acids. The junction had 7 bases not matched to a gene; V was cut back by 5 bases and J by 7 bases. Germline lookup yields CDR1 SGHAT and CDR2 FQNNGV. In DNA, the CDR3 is TGTGCCAGCAGCCAGGGGGAGCCAGGGACCCAGTACTTC. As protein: CASSQGEPGTQYF.

The CDR3 DNA is TGCGCCAGCAGCCAAGAGGGACTAGCGGACTTGAACACCGGGGAGCTGTTTTTT. Encoded protein: CASSQEGLADLNTGELFF. This chain uses TRBV4-1 with TRBJ2-2, with 11 bases that match TRBD2. CDR1 and CDR2 (germline): MGHRA, YSYEKL. CDR3 length equals 18 residues. After removal of 0 bases from V and 1 base from J, the junction contained 4 bases not matched to a gene.

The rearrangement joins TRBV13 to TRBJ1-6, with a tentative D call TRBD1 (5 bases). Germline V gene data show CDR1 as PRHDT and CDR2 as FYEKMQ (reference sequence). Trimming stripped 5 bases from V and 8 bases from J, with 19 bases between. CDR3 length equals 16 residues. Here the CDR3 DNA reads TGTGCCAGCAGCCCCAAGGGAAGGGGCCATCATTCACCCCTCCACTTT. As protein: CASSPKGRGHHSPLHF.

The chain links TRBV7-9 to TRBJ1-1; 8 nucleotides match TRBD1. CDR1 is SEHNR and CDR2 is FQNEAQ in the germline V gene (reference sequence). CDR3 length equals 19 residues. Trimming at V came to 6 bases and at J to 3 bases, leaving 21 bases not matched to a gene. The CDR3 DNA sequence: TGTGCCAGCAGTTCCTCAGTGTATGGGACAGGTAAAAGGGACACTGAAGCTTTCTTT. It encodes CASSSSVYGTGKRDTEAFF.

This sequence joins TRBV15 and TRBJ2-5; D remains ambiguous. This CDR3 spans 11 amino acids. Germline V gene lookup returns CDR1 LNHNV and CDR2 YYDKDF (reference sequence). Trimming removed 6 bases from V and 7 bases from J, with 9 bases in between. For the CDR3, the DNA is TGTGCCACCAGGAGCCTCGGGACCCAGTACTTC. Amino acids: CATRSLGTQYF.

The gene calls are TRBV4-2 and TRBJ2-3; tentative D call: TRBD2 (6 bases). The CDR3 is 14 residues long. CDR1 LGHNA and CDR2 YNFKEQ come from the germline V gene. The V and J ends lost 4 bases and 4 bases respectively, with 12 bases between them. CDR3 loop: CASSRGLNSDTQYF. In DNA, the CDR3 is TGTGCCAGCAGCCGGGGACTGAACTCAGATACGCAGTATTTT.

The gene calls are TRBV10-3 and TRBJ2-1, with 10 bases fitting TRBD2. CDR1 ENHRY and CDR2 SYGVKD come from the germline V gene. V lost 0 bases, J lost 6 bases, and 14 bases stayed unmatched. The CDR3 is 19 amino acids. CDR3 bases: TGTGCCATCAGTGAGTCGAAAGCGAGCGGGAGGGCCACGGGCAATGAGCAGTTCTTC. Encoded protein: CAISESKASGRATGNEQFF.

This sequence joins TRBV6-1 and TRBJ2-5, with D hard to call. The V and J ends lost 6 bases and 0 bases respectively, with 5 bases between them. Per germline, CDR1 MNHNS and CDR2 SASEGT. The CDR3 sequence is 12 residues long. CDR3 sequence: CASRDYQETQYF. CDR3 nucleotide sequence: TGTGCCAGCAGGGATTACCAAGAGACCCAGTACTTC.

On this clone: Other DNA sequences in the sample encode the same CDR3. The CDR3: CASSFGLDTQYF. In DNA form, the CDR3 reads TGTGCCAGCAGCTTCGGGTTAGATACGCAGTATTTT. The chain combines TRBV7-9 with TRBJ2-3; D ambiguous. This CDR3 spans 12 amino acids. Germline CDR1 reads SEHNR; CDR2 reads FQNEAQ (reference sequence). V was cut by 3 bases and J by 5 bases, with 6 bases left in between. Filled out from reference TRBV7-9 and TRBJ2-3, the complete variable domain reads DTGVSQNPRHKITKRGQNVTFRCDPISEHNRLYWYRQTLGQGPEFLTYFQNEAQLEKSRLLSDRFSAERPKGSFSTLEIQRTEQGDSAMYLCASSFGLDTQYFGPGTRLTVL.

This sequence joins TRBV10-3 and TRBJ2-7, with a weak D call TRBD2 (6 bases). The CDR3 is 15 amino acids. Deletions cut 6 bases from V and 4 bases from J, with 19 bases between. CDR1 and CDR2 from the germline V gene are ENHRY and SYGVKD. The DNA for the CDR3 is TGTGCCATCAGCGAGAGACGGGGGTGGTTTTACGAGCAGTACTTC. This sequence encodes CAISERRGWFYEQYF.

For the CDR3, the DNA is TGTGCCAGCAGCTCAACAGCATGGGATGAGACCCAGTACTTC. This gives the protein CASSSTAWDETQYF. The chain couples TRBV7-3 to TRBJ2-5, with D hard to call. Germline values: CDR1 SGHTA, CDR2 FQGTGA. The CDR3 consists of 14 residues. Trimming took 4 bases from V and 5 from J, leaving 14 bases between them.

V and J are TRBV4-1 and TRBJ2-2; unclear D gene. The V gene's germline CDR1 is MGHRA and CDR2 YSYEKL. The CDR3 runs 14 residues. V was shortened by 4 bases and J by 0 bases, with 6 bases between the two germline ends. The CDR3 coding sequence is TGCGCCAGCAGCCTAGATACGAACACCGGGGAGCTGTTTTTT. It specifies CASSLDTNTGELFF.

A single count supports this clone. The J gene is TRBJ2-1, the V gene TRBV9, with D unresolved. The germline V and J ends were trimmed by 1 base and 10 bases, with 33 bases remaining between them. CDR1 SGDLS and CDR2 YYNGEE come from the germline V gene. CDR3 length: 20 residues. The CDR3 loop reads CASSVLPRAQAAALYNEQFF. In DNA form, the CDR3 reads TGTGCCAGCAGCGTACTCCCAAGGGCCCAAGCAGCCGCCCTGTATAACGAGCAGTTCTTC.

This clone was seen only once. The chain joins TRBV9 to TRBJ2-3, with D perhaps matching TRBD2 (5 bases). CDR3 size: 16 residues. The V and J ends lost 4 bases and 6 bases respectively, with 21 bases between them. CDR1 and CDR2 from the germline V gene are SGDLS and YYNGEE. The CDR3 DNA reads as TGTGCCAGCAGCCCCCCGGGATATGCAGCCGCCGATACGCAGTATTTT. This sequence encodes CASSPPGYAAADTQYF. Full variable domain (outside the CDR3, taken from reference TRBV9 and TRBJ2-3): DSGVTQTPKHLITATGQRVTLRCSPRSGDLSVYWYQQSLDQGLQFLIQYYNGEERAKGNILERFSAQQFPDLHSELNLSSLELGDSALYFCASSPPGYAAADTQYFGPGTRLTVL.

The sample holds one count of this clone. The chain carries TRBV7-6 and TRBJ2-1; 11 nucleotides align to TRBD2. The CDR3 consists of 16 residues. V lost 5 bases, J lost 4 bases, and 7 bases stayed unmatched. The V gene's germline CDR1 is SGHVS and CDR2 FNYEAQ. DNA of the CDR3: TGTGCCAGCAGCGCAGCTCTAGCGGGAGGTTACAATGAGCAGTTCTTC. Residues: CASSAALAGGYNEQFF.

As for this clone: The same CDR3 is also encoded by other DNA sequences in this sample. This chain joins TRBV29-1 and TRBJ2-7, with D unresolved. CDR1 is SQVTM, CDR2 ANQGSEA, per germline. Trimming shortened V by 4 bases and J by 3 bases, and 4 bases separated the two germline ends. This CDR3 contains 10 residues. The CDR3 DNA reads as TGCAGCGTTGGTGACTACGAGCAGTACTTC. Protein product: CSVGDYEQYF.

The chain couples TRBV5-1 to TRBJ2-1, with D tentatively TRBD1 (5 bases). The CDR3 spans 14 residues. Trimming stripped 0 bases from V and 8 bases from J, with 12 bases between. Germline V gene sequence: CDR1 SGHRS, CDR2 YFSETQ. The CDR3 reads CASSLAYGADEQFF. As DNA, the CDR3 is TGCGCCAGCAGCTTGGCGTATGGGGCTGATGAGCAGTTCTTC. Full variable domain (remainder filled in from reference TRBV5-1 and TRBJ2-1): KAGVTQTPRYLIKTRGQQVTLSCSPISGHRSVSWYQQTPGQGLQFLFEYFSETQRNKGNFPGRFSGRQFSNSRSEMNVSTLELGDSALYLCASSLAYGADEQFFGPGTRLTVL.

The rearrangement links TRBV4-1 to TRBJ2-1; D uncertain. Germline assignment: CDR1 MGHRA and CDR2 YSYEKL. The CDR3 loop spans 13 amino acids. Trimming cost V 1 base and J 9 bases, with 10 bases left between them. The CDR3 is CASSQATWGEQFF. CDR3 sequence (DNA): TGCGCCAGCAGCCAAGCAACTTGGGGTGAGCAGTTCTTC.

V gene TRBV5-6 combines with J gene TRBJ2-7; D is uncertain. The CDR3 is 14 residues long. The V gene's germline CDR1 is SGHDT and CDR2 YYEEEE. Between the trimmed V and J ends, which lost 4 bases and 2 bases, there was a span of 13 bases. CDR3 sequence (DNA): TGTGCCAGCAGCCTAACAGAACGCCCCTACGAGCAGTACTTC. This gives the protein CASSLTERPYEQYF.

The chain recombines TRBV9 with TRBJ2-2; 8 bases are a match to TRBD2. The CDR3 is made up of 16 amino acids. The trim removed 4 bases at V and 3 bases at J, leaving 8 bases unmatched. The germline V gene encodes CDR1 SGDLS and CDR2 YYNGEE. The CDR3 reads CASSPGLAGYTGELFF. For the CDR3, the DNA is TGTGCCAGCAGCCCCGGGCTAGCGGGTTACACCGGGGAGCTGTTTTTT.

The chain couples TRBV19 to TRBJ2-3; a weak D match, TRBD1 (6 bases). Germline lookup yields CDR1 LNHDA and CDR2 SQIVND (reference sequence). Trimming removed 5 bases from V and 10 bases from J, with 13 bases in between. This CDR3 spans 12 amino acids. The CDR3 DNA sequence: TGTGCCAGTAGTCAACAGGGTAAAGCGCAGTATTTT. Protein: CASSQQGKAQYF.

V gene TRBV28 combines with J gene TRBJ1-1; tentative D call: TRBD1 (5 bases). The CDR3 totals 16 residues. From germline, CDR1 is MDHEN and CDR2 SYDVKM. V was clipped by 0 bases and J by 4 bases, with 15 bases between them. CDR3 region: CASSLWGPAEGTEAFF. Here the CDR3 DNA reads TGTGCCAGCAGTTTATGGGGACCGGCGGAGGGCACTGAAGCTTTCTTT.

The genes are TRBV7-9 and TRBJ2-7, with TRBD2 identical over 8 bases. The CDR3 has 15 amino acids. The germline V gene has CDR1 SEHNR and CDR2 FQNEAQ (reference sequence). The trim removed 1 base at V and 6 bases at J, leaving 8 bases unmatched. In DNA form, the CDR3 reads TGTGCCAGCAGCTTAGATCCAGCGGGAGTTCGCGAGCAGTACTTC. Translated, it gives CASSLDPAGVREQYF.

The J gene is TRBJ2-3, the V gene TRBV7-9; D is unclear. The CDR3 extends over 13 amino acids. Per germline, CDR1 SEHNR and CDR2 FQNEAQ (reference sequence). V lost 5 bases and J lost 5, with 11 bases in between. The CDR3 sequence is CASSPITRDTQYF. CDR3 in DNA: TGTGCCAGCAGCCCCATCACGCGAGATACGCAGTATTTT. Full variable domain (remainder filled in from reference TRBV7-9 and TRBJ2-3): DTGVSQNPRHKITKRGQNVTFRCDPISEHNRLYWYRQTLGQGPEFLTYFQNEAQLEKSRLLSDRFSAERPKGSFSTLEIQRTEQGDSAMYLCASSPITRDTQYFGPGTRLTVL.

CDR3 sequence reads: CASSLRGDRGYGNTIYF. In DNA form, the CDR3 reads TGTGCCAGCAGTTTACGTGGGGACAGGGGGTATGGAAACACCATATATTTT. The chain has TRBV27 and TRBJ1-3; TRBD1 matches at 11 bases. Germline loops: CDR1 MNHEY, CDR2 SMNVEV (reference sequence). The CDR3 covers 17 residues. The V segment lost 2 bases and the J segment 3 bases; nucleotides outside the gene matches: 6.

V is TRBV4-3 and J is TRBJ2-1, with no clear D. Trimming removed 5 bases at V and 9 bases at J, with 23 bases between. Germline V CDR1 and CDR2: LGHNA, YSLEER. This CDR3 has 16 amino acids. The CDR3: CASSSLAGHLTAEQFF. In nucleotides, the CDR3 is TGCGCCAGCAGCTCGTTAGCCGGGCATCTCACCGCTGAGCAGTTCTTC.

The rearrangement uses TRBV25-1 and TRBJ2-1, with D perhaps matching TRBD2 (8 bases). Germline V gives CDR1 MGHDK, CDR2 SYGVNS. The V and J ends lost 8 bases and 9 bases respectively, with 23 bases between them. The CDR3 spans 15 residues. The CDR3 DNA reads TGTGCCAGCCCTGAAGGGACTAGGGGGCAGCGTGAGCAGTTCTTC. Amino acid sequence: CASPEGTRGQREQFF.

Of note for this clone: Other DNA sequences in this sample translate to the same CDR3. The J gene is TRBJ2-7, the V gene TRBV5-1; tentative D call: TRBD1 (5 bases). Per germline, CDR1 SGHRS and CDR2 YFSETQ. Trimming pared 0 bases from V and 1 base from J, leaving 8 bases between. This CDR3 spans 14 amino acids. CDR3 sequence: CASSLGRESYEQYF. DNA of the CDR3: TGCGCCAGCAGCTTGGGCAGGGAATCCTACGAGCAGTACTTC.

In DNA form, the CDR3 reads TGTGCCACCAGCAGTGACCGCGGCCCTGGAAACACCATATATTTT. Its translation: CATSSDRGPGNTIYF. This chain connects TRBV15 to TRBJ1-3; D remains unclear. CDR1 is LNHNV and CDR2 is YYDKDF in the germline V gene (reference sequence). CDR3 length: 15 residues. The germline V and J ends were trimmed by 3 bases and 2 bases, with 11 bases remaining between them.

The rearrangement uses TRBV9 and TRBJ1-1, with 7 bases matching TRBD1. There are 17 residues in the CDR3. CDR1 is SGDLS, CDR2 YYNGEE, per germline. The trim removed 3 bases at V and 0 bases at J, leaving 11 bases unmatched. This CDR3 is CASSARDSQKLNTEAFF. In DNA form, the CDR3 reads TGTGCCAGCAGCGCCCGGGACAGCCAGAAGTTGAACACTGAAGCTTTCTTT. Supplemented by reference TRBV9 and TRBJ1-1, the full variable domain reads DSGVTQTPKHLITATGQRVTLRCSPRSGDLSVYWYQQSLDQGLQFLIQYYNGEERAKGNILERFSAQQFPDLHSELNLSSLELGDSALYFCASSARDSQKLNTEAFFGQGTRLTVV.